Sequencing of this TCR beta chain was carried out in a study of blood T cell repertoires in COVID-19. In germline, CDR1 is SGHDN, CDR2 FVKESK. The CDR3 is 16 amino acids. After removal of 5 bases from V and 4 bases from J, the junction contained 8 bases not matched to a gene. Produced via immunoSEQ multiplex PCR; TCRdb's table is partial and in-frame only. The repertoire consists of 85,000 to 110,000 clones, with about 87% occurring once and the leading ten covering under 15%. The rearrangement uses TRBV14 and TRBJ2-2; 9 bases line up with TRBD1. The sequenced material came from peripheral blood. The receptor's source is a human donor in a cohort sampled during active or convalescent COVID-19. The CDR3 loop is CASSVKQGAFTGELFF. The CDR3, as DNA: TGTGCCAGCAGCGTGAAACAGGGGGCTTTCACCGGGGAGCTGTTTTTT.